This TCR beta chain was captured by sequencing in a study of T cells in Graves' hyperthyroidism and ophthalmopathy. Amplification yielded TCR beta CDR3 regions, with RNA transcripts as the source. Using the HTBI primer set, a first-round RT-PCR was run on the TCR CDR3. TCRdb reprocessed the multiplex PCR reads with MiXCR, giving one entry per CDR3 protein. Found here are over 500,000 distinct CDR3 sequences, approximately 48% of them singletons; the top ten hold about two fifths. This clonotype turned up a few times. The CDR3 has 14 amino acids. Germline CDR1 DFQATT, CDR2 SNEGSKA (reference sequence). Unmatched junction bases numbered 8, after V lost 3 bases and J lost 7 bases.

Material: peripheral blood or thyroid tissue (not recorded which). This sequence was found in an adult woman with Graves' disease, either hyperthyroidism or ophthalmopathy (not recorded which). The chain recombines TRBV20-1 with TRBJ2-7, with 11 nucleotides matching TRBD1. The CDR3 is CSASERTGGYEQYF. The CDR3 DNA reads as TGCAGTGCTAGTGAGCGGACAGGGGGCTATGAGCAGTACTTC.